The sequence of this T cell receptor (beta chain) was determined in a study of blood T cell repertoires in COVID-19. Study in general: Sites in the United States, Italy and Spain provided acute and convalescent COVID-19 samples. PBMCs, B-cell-depleted T cells, or T cells provided the cDNA or gDNA that made up the material.

In the original workflow: By means of reference gene primer amplification, nucleated cell counts were estimated. TCRdb's copy holds only in-frame clones and misses some; the assay was immunoSEQ multiplex PCR. The V and J calls and clone size come from that table; D and trimming were worked out from the DNA. The data hold some 180,000 clones, with roughly 90% observed a single time. J was trimmed by 5 bases and V by 5 bases; bases with no gene match: 16. Germline loops: CDR1 MDHEN, CDR2 SYDVKM. The CDR3 length is 17 residues. The receptor was isolated from a man aged 45-60 years with acute or convalescent COVID-19. This sequence joins TRBV28 and TRBJ2-3; 7 bases map to TRBD1. The specimen sequenced was peripheral blood. The CDR3 spells CASSTGRQGLRGDTQYF. CDR3 bases: TGTGCCAGCAGTACTGGGCGACAGGGCTTAAGGGGAGATACGCAGTATTTT.